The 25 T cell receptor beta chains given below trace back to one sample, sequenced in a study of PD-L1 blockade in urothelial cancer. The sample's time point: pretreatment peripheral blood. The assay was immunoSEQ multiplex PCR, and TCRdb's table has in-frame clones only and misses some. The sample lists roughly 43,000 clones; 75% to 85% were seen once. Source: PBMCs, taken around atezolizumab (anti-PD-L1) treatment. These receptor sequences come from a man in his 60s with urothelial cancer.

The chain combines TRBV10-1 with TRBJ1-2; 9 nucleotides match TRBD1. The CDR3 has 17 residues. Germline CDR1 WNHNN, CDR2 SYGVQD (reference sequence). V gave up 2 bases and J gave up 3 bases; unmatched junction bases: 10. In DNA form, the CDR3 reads TGCGCCAGCAGTGAGACCGGCCCGGGACAGGGATACTATGGCTACACCTTC. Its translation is CASSETGPGQGYYGYTF.

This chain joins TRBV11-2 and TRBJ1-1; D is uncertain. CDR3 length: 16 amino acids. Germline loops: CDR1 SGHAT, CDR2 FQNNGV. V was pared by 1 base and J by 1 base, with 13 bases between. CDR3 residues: CASSLGTWEGNTEAFF. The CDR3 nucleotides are TGTGCCAGCAGCTTAGGTACCTGGGAGGGGAACACTGAAGCTTTCTTT.

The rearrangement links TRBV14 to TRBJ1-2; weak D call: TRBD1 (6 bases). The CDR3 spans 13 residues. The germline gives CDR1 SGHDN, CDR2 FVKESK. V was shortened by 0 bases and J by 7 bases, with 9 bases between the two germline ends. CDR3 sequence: CASSQDLGGGYTF. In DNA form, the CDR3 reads TGTGCCAGCAGCCAAGATCTAGGGGGTGGCTACACCTTC.

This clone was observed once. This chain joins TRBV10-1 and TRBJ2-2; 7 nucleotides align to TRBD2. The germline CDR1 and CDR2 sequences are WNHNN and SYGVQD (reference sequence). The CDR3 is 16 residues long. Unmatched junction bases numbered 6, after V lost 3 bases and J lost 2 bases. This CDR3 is CASSDSGGSNTGELFF. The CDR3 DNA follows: TGCGCCAGCAGTGACTCTGGCGGGAGCAACACCGGGGAGCTGTTTTTT.

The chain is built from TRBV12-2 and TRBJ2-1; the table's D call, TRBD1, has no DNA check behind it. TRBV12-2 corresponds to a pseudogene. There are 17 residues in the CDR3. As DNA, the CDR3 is TGTGCAAGTCGCTTAGGAGTCAGGGTTAGCTCCTACAATGAGCAGTTCTTC. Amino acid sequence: CASRLGVRVSSYNEQFF.

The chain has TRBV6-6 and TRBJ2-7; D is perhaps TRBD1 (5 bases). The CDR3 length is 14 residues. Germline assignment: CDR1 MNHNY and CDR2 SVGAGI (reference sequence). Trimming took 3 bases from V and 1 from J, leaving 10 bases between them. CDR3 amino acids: CASSYFQGSYEQYF. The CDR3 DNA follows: TGTGCCAGCAGTTATTTCCAGGGTTCCTACGAGCAGTACTTC.

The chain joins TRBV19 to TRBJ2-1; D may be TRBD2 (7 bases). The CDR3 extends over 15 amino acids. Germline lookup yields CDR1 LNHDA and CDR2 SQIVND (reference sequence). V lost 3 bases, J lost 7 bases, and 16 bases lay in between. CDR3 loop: CASSITWEGVNEQFF. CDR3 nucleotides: TGTGCCAGTAGTATCACGTGGGAGGGGGTTAATGAGCAGTTCTTC.

The chain's CDR3 is CATSRDSRVRLGYTF. The CDR3 bases are TGTGCCACCAGCAGAGACTCCAGGGTACGACTGGGCTACACCTTC. This chain joins TRBV15 and TRBJ1-2; D may be TRBD1 (5 bases). Germline V gene lookup returns CDR1 LNHNV and CDR2 YYDKDF (reference sequence). V was shortened by 0 bases and J by 8 bases, with 16 bases between the two germline ends. This CDR3 has 15 residues.

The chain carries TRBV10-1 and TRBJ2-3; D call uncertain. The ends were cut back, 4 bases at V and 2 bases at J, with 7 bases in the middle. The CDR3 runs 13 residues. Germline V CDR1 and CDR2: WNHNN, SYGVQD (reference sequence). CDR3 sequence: CASSVTTTDTQYF. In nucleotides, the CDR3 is TGCGCCAGCAGTGTAACTACCACAGATACGCAGTATTTT.

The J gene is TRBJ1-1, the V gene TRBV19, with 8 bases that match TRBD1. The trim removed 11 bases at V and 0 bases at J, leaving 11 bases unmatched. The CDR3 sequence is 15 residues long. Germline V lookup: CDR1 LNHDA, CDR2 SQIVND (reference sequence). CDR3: CACRGDRRMNTEAFF. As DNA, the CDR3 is TGTGCCTGCCGGGGGGACAGGAGAATGAACACTGAAGCTTTCTTT.

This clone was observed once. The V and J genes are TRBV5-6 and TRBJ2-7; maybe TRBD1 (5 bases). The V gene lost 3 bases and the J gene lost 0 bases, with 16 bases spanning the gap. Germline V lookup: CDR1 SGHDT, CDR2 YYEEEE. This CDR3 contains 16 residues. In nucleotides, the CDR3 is TGTGCCAGCAGCTCCCCTTCAGGGCCCAGCTCCTACGAGCAGTACTTC. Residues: CASSSPSGPSSYEQYF.

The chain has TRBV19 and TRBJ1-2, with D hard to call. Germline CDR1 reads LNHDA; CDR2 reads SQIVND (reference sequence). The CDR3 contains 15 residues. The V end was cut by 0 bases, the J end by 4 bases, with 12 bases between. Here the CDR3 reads CASSIDAGLGYGYTF. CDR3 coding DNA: TGTGCCAGTAGTATAGATGCGGGTCTAGGCTATGGCTACACCTTC.

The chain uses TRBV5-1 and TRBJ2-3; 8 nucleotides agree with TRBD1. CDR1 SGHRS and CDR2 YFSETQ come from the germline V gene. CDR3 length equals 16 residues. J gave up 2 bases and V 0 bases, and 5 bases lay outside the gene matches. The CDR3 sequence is CASSLGATGVTDTQYF. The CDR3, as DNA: TGCGCCAGCAGCTTGGGAGCGACAGGGGTCACAGATACGCAGTATTTT.

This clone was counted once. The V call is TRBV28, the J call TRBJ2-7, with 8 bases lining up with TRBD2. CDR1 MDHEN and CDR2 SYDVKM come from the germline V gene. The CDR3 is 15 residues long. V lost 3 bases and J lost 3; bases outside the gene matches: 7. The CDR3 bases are TGTGCCAGCAGTTTGCGTAGCGGGATGATCTACGAGCAGTACTTC. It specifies CASSLRSGMIYEQYF.

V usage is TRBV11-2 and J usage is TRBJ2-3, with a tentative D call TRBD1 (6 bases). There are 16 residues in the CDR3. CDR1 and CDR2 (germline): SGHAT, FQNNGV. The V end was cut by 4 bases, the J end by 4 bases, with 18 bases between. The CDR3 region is CASSSPTGFGSDTQYF. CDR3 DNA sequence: TGTGCCAGCAGCTCACCGACAGGTTTCGGGTCAGATACGCAGTATTTT.

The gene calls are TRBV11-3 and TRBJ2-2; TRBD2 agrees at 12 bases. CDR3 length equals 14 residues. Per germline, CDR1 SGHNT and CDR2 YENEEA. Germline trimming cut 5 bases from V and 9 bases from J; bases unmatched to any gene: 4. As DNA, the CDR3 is TGTGCCAGCAGCCCTAGCGGGAGGGCCCGGGAGCTGTTTTTT. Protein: CASSPSGRARELFF.

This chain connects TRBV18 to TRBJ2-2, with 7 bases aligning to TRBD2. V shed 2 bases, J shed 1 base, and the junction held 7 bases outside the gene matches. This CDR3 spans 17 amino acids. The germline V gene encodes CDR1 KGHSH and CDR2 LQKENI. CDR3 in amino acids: CASSPNGVAGNTGELFF. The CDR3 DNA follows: TGTGCCAGCTCACCAAACGGGGTAGCGGGGAACACCGGGGAGCTGTTTTTT.

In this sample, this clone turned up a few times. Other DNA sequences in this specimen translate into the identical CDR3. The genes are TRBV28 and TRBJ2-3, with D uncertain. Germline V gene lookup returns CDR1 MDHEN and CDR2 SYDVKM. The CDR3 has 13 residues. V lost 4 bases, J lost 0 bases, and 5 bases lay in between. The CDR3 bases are TGTGCCAGCAGTTCAGGTAGCACAGATACGCAGTATTTT. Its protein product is CASSSGSTDTQYF.

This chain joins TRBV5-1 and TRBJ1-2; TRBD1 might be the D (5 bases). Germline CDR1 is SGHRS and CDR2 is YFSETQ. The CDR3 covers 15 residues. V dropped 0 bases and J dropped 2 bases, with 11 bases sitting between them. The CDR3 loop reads CASSLELGRNYGYTF. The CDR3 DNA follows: TGCGCCAGCAGCTTGGAGTTGGGGCGGAACTATGGCTACACCTTC.

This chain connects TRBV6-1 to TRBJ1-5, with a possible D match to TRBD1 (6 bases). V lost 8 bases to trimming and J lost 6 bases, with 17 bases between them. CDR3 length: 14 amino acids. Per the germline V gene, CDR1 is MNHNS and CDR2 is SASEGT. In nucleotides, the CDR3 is TGTGCCAGCCTGGTGGGGGGGCTCGGTCAGCCCCAGCATTTT. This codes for CASLVGGLGQPQHF.

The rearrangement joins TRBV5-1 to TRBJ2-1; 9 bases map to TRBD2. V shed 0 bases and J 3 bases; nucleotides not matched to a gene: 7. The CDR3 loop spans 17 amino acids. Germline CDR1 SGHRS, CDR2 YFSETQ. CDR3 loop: CASSLDWERGDYNEQFF. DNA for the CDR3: TGCGCCAGCAGCTTGGACTGGGAGCGGGGGGACTACAATGAGCAGTTCTTC.

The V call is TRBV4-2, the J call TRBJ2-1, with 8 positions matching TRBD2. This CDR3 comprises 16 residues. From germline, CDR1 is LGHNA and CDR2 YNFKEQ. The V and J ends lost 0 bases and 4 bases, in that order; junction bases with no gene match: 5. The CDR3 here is CASSQDGERGYNEQFF. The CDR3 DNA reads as TGTGCCAGCAGCCAAGATGGGGAGCGGGGGTACAATGAGCAGTTCTTC.

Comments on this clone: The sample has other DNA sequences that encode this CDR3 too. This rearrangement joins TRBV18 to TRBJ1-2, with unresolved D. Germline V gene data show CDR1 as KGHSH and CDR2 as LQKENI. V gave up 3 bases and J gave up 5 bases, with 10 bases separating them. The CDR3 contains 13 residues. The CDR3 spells CASSPNGEYGYTF. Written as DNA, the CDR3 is TGTGCCAGCTCACCCAATGGGGAGTATGGCTACACCTTC. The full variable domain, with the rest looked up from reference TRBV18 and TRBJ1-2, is NAGVMQNPRHLVRRRGQEARLRCSPMKGHSHVYWYRQLPEEGLKFMVYLQKENIIDESGMPKERFSAEFPKEGPSILRIQQVVRGDSAAYFCASSPNGEYGYTFGSGTRLTVV.

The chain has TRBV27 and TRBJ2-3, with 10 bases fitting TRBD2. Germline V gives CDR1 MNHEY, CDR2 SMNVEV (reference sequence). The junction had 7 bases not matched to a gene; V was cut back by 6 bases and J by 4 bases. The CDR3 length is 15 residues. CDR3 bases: TGTGCCAGCAGGGCTAGCGGGAGTAACGCAGATACGCAGTATTTT. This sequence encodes CASRASGSNADTQYF.

The CDR3 DNA is TGTGCCTGGAGTGTGCGGAGCCCTAGTGGCTACACCTTC. It encodes CAWSVRSPSGYTF. The genes are TRBV30 and TRBJ1-2; D remains unclear. V gave up 0 bases and J gave up 7 bases, with 12 bases separating them. Germline V gene sequence: CDR1 GTSNPN, CDR2 SVGIG (reference sequence). The CDR3 has 13 residues.